The clone carrying this T cell receptor beta chain was detected many times. TCRdb reanalysed the RT-PCR reads using MiXCR and keeps one entry per CDR3 protein. The profile shows about 570,000 distinct CDR3 sequences, 10% to 12% of them singletons. These data belong to a study of response to subunit inactivated influenza vaccine. The J segment lost 5 bases and the V segment lost 7 bases, leaving 6 bases of the junction unmatched. CDR3 length: 13 residues. CDR1 and CDR2 from the germline V gene are SQVTM and ANQGSEA. These sequences were also reported in another study, on T cells expressing NK-cell markers. That source reports: What made the TCR beta cDNA was 5'RACE template switching with UMIs. Cells sorted as CD3+CD56+NKG2C+, CD3+CD56+NKG2C- and CD3+CD56-NKG2C+ T cells supplied the TCR beta repertoires. Each of over 5 donors carried dominant NKG2C+ clonotypes accounting for roughly 1.0-7.0% of CD8+ T cells. Also leading the CD3+CD56-NKG2C+ fraction in a handful of donors were these clonotypes. Unclear, still, was the HCMV specificity of the expanded NKG2C+ T cell clones.

This specimen consisted of PBMCs from blood, obtained on the day of vaccination. V is TRBV29-1 and J is TRBJ2-1; 9 nucleotides line up with TRBD1. The source is a man in his fifties who received an inactivated influenza vaccine. CDR3 sequence reads: CSAGQGGNNEQFF. In DNA, the CDR3 is TGCAGCGCGGGACAGGGAGGGAACAATGAGCAGTTCTTC.